The rows below give T cell receptor beta chains drawn from one sample of a study of blood T cell repertoires in COVID-19. The data were produced by immunoSEQ multiplex PCR, yet TCRdb's version contains in-frame clones alone and is incomplete. The sample includes roughly 230,000 clones, 80% to 90% seen only once; the top ten take under 12%. Input material: peripheral blood. The receptors shown here come from an elderly woman with COVID-19, enrolled during active disease. Each CDR3 is given with its conserved first and last residue. The D gene is left open where the match is weak. The listing skips clone size in some rows; elsewhere it reads once, few, many or a size class.

j_call	clone_size	v_call	d_call	cdr3_aa	cdr3_nt
TRBJ1-4	few	TRBV6-5	NA	CASQQGRNEKLFF	TGTGCCAGTCAACAGGGCCGGAATGAAAAACTGTTTTTT
TRBJ1-5	NA	TRBV30	NA	CAWSGGGVQPQHF	TGTGCCTGGAGTGGAGGGGGTGTTCAGCCCCAGCATTTT
TRBJ2-2	NA	TRBV19	NA	CASSPSPPGSYTGELFF	TGTGCCAGTAGTCCCTCCCCGCCGGGGTCGTACACCGGGGAGCTGTTTTTT
TRBJ2-5	NA	TRBV19	TRBD2	CASSSLTPGLAGGTPQETQYF	TGTGCCAGTAGTTCCCTGACCCCGGGACTAGCGGGGGGCACTCCCCAAGAGACCCAGTACTTC
TRBJ1-1	NA	TRBV5-1	TRBD1	CASSLGGQGYTEAFF	TGCGCCAGCAGCTTGGGGGGACAGGGGTACACTGAAGCTTTCTTT
TRBJ1-1	NA	TRBV14	TRBD1	CASSTAGQGTVNTEAFF	TGTGCCAGCAGTACCGCCGGACAGGGGACAGTGAACACTGAAGCTTTCTTT
TRBJ1-1	once	TRBV5-6	NA	CASSLRVGGTEAFF	TGTGCCAGCAGCTTGCGGGTGGGAGGCACTGAAGCTTTCTTT
TRBJ2-2	NA	TRBV5-1	NA	CASQQGQKNTGELFF	TGCGCCAGCCAGCAAGGACAGAAGAACACCGGGGAGCTGTTTTTT
TRBJ2-7	NA	TRBV6-6	NA	CASSPDSRYEQYF	TGTGCCAGCAGCCCCGACAGCCGCTACGAGCAGTACTTC
TRBJ1-4	NA	TRBV19	NA	CASRSLEHEKLFF	TGTGCCAGTAGATCCCTCGAGCATGAAAAACTGTTTTTT
TRBJ2-3	NA	TRBV19	TRBD2	CASSFPSGLAGGTDTQYF	TGTGCCAGTAGTTTTCCTTCGGGACTAGCGGGGGGCACAGATACGCAGTATTTT
TRBJ2-5	NA	TRBV5-1	NA	CASSQKETQYF	TGCGCCAGCAGCCAGAAGGAGACCCAGTACTTC
TRBJ2-7	NA	TRBV27	NA	CASSPDFGHSSYEQYF	TGTGCCAGCAGTCCTGATTTCGGACACAGCTCCTACGAGCAGTACTTC
TRBJ2-3	NA	TRBV2	TRBD2	CASSGTSGKDTQYF	TGTGCCAGCAGCGGGACTAGCGGCAAAGATACGCAGTATTTT
TRBJ1-2	NA	TRBV2	NA	CASSVIREGGNYGYTF	TGTGCCAGCAGTGTAATTAGGGAAGGAGGTAACTATGGCTACACCTTC
TRBJ1-2	NA	TRBV20-1	TRBD1	CSASRGGGDYGYTF	TGCAGTGCTAGTCGTGGAGGGGGCGACTATGGCTACACCTTC
TRBJ2-5	NA	TRBV28	NA	CASSSGNRGTQYF	TGTGCCAGCAGTTCGGGCAATCGGGGGACCCAGTACTTC
TRBJ1-4	NA	TRBV18	NA	CASSPRGGANEKLFF	TGTGCCAGCTCACCAAGAGGGGGGGCTAATGAAAAACTGTTTTTT
TRBJ2-7	NA	TRBV6-5	TRBD1	CASSYSTPDRAGEQYF	TGTGCCAGCAGTTACTCGACCCCGGACAGGGCGGGCGAGCAGTACTTC
TRBJ1-1	NA	TRBV11-2	TRBD1	CASSLAPTGTGSEAFF	TGTGCCAGCAGCTTGGCCCCGACCGGGACAGGGTCTGAAGCTTTCTTT
TRBJ1-5	once	TRBV19	TRBD1	CASSKGTGGDWHQPQHF	TGTGCCAGTAGTAAGGGGACAGGGGGAGATTGGCATCAGCCCCAGCATTTT
TRBJ2-2	once	TRBV30	TRBD2	CAWSVRGAGELFF	TGTGCCTGGAGTGTACGGGGGGCCGGGGAGCTGTTTTTT
TRBJ1-1	NA	TRBV10-2	NA	CASTGNVNTEAFF	TGCGCCAGTACGGGGAATGTGAACACTGAAGCTTTCTTT
TRBJ2-7	NA	TRBV11-2	NA	CASSPTRGSYEQYF	TGTGCCAGCAGCCCTACCCGAGGATCCTACGAGCAGTACTTC
TRBJ1-1	NA	TRBV5-1	NA	CASSPGITRGTTEAFF	TGCGCCAGCAGCCCTGGCATCACCCGGGGGACCACTGAAGCTTTCTTT
TRBJ2-1	NA	TRBV11-3	TRBD2	CASSSSGGYNEQFF	TGTGCCAGCAGCTCTAGCGGGGGTTACAATGAGCAGTTCTTC
TRBJ1-3	NA	TRBV6-6	TRBD1	CASSYRTGAGNTIYF	TGTGCCAGCAGTTACCGGACAGGGGCGGGAAACACCATATATTTT
TRBJ2-5	NA	TRBV5-4	NA	CASSRQALEETQYF	TGTGCCAGCTCCCGACAGGCCCTCGAAGAGACCCAGTACTTC
TRBJ2-5	NA	TRBV2	NA	CASTGGGSWETQYF	TGTGCCAGCACCGGTGGGGGGAGTTGGGAGACCCAGTACTTC
TRBJ1-2	few	TRBV5-4	TRBD1	CASSIPTGDYGYTF	TGTGCCAGCAGCATACCTACAGGGGACTATGGCTACACCTTC
TRBJ1-6	NA	TRBV6-5	NA	CASRFGYQGNSPLHF	TGTGCCAGCAGGTTTGGATATCAGGGAAACTCACCCCTCCACTTT
TRBJ2-3	NA	TRBV19	NA	CASSIYGLGRPGKKTDTQYF	TGTGCCAGTAGTATATATGGCCTGGGTAGGCCGGGAAAGAAAACAGATACGCAGTATTTT
TRBJ1-1	NA	TRBV11-2	NA	CASRGQPNTEAFF	TGTGCCAGCAGAGGACAGCCGAACACTGAAGCTTTCTTT
TRBJ1-2	once	TRBV19	TRBD1	CASSDRGDGYTF	TGTGCCTCGAGTGACAGGGGTGATGGCTACACCTTC
TRBJ2-5	NA	TRBV6-6	TRBD1	CATGTGGVETQYF	TGTGCCACCGGGACAGGGGGCGTTGAGACCCAGTACTTC
TRBJ2-5	NA	TRBV11-3	TRBD2	CASKTSGGAGTQYF	TGTGCCAGCAAAACTAGCGGGGGGGCGGGGACCCAGTACTTC
TRBJ1-2	NA	TRBV28	TRBD1	CASTRDRGLSYGYTF	TGTGCCAGCACCAGAGACAGGGGGCTCTCGTATGGCTACACCTTC
TRBJ2-3	NA	TRBV6-5	NA	CASSYADKGTDTQYF	TGTGCCAGCAGTTACGCGGACAAGGGCACAGATACGCAGTATTTT
TRBJ2-3	NA	TRBV2	NA	CASSVVDTQYF	TGTGCCAGCAGTGTAGTGGATACGCAGTATTTT
TRBJ1-1	NA	TRBV7-9	TRBD1	CASSSRQGGNTEAFF	TGTGCCAGCAGCTCAAGACAGGGAGGGAACACTGAAGCTTTCTTT
TRBJ1-3	NA	TRBV4-2	NA	CASSQAGAGNTIYF	TGTGCCAGCAGCCAAGCGGGGGCTGGAAACACCATATATTTT
TRBJ2-7	NA	TRBV6-2/TRBV6-3	NA	CASSPRQAYEQYF	TGTGCCAGCAGTCCCCGGCAGGCCTACGAGCAGTACTTC
TRBJ1-1	NA	TRBV10-3	NA	CATAEAGGRVGGTEAFF	TGTGCCACCGCCGAGGCAGGAGGGAGGGTAGGGGGCACTGAAGCTTTCTTT
TRBJ1-5	NA	TRBV10-3	NA	CAISEKAGQGSQPQHF	TGTGCCATCAGTGAGAAGGCTGGGCAGGGTAGCCAGCCCCAGCATTTT
TRBJ1-5	NA	TRBV7-9	NA	CASSLGQLPGQPQHF	TGTGCCAGCAGCTTAGGGCAACTACCGGGTCAGCCCCAGCATTTT